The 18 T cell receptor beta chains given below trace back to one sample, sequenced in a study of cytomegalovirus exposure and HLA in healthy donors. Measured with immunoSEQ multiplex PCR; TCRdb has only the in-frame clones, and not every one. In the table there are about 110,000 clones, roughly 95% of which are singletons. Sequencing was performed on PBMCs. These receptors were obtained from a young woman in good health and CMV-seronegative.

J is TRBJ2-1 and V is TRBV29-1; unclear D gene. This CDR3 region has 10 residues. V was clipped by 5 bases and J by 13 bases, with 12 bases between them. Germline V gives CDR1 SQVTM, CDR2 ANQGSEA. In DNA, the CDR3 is TGCAGCGTTAAAGCCGGCGGCCAGTTCTTC. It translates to CSVKAGGQFF.

Here the CDR3 reads CASRVDFITYEQYF. The DNA of the CDR3 is TGTGCCAGCAGAGTGGACTTCATTACCTACGAGCAGTACTTC. The V gene is TRBV6-6, the J gene TRBJ2-7, with D perhaps TRBD2 (5 bases). Germline CDR1 reads MNHNY; CDR2 reads SVGAGI (reference sequence). V lost 6 bases to trimming and J lost 2 bases, with 14 bases between them. The CDR3 contains 14 residues.

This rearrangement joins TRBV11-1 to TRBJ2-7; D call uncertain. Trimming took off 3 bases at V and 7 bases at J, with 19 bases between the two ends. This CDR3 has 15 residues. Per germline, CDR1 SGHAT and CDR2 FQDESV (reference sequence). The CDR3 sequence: CASSLIETSIDEQYF. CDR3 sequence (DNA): TGTGCCAGCAGCTTGATAGAGACATCCATCGATGAGCAGTACTTC.

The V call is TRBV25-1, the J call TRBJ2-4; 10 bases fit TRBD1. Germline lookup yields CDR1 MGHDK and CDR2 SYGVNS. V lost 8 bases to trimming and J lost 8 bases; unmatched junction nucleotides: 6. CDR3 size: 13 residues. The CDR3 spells CASGGQGTDIQYF. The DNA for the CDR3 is TGTGCCAGCGGGGGACAGGGGACGGACATTCAGTACTTC.

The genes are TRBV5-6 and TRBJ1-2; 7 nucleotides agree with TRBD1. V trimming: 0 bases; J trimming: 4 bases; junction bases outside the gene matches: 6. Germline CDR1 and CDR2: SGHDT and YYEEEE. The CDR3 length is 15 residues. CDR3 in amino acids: CASSLGRGRAYGYTF. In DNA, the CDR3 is TGTGCCAGCAGCTTGGGCAGGGGGAGAGCCTATGGCTACACCTTC.

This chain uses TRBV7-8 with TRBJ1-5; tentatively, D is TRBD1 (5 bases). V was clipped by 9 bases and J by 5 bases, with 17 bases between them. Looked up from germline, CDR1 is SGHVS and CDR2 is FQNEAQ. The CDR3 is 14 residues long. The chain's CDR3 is CASKEVGGDQPQHF. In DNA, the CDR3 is TGTGCCAGTAAGGAGGTGGGGGGGGATCAGCCCCAGCATTTT.

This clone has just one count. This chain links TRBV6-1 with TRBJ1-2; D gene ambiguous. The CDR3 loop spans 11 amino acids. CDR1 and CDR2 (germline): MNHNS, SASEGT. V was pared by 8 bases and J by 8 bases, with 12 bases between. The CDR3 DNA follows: TGTGCCAGCGAAGAGGGTTTCGGCTACACCTTC. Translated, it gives CASEEGFGYTF.

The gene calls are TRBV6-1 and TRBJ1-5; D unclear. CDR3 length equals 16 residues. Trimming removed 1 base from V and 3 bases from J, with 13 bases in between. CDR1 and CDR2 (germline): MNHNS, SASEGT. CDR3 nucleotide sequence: TGTGCCAGCAGTGAAGTGGTTGGAGGGCTCAATCAGCCCCAGCATTTT. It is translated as CASSEVVGGLNQPQHF.

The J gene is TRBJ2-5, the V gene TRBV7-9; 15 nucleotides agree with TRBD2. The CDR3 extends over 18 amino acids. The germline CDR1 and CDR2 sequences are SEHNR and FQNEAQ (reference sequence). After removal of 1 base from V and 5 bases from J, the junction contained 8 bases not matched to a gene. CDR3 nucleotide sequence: TGTGCCAGCAGCTTAGGGACTAGCGGGGGGGCCAGTACTGAGACCCAGTACTTC. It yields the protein CASSLGTSGGASTETQYF.

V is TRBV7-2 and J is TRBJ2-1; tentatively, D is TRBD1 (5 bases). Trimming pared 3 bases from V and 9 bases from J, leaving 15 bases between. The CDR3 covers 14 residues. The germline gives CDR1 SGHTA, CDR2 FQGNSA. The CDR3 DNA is TGTGCCAGCAGCTTTGGGCCGGCTGGGGCTGAGCAGTTCTTC. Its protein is CASSFGPAGAEQFF.

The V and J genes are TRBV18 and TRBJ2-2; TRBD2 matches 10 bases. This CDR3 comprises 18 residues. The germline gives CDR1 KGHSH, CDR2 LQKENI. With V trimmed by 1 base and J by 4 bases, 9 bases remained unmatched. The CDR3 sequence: CASSPRTSGGPTTGELFF. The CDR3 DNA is TGTGCCAGCTCACCACGGACTAGCGGCGGCCCGACCACCGGGGAGCTGTTTTTT.

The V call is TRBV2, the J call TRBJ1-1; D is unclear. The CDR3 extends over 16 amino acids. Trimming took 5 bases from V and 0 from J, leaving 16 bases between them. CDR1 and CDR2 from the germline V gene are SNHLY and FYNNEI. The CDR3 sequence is CASSRTLDGMNTEAFF. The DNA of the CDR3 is TGTGCCAGCAGTCGAACGCTGGACGGGATGAACACTGAAGCTTTCTTT.

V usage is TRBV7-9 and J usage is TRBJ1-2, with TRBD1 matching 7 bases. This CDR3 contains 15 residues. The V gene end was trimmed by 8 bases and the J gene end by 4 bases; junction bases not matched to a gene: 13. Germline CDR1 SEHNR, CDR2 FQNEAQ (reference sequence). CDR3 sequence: CASLAEGARFYGYTF. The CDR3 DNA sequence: TGTGCCAGCCTTGCGGAGGGGGCGCGGTTCTATGGCTACACCTTC.

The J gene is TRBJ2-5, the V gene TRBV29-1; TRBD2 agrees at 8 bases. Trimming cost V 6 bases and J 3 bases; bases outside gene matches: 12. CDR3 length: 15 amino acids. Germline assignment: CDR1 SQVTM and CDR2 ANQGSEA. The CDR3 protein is CSVAGEGLVEETQYF. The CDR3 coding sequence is TGCAGCGTGGCTGGGGAGGGACTAGTCGAAGAGACCCAGTACTTC.

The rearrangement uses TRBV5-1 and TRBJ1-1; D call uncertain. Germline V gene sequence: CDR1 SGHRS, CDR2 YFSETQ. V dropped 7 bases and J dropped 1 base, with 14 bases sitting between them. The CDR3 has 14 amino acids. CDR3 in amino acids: CASGRIGGNTEAFF. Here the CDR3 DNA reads TGCGCCAGCGGTCGTATAGGAGGGAACACTGAAGCTTTCTTT. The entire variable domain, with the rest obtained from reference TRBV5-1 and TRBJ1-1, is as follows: KAGVTQTPRYLIKTRGQQVTLSCSPISGHRSVSWYQQTPGQGLQFLFEYFSETQRNKGNFPGRFSGRQFSNSRSEMNVSTLELGDSALYLCASGRIGGNTEAFFGQGTRLTVV.

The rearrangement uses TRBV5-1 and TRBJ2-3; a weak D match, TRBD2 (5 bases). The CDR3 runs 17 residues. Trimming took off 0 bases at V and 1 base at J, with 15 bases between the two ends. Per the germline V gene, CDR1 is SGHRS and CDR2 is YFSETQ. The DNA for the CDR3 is TGCGCCAGCAGCTTGGGTTGGGGTAGCGAGGGCACAGATACGCAGTATTTT. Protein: CASSLGWGSEGTDTQYF.

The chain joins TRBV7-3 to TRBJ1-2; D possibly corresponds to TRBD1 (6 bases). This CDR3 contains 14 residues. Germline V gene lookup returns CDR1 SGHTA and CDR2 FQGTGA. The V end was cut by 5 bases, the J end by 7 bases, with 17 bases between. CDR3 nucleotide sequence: TGTGCCAGCAGCCAACAAGGGGGGGCGCTTGGCTACACCTTC. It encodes CASSQQGGALGYTF.

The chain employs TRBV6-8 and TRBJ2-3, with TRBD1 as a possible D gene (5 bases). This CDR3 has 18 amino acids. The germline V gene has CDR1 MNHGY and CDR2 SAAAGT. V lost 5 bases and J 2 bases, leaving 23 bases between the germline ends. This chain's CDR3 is CASSPTEYLTKITDTQYF. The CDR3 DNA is TGTGCCAGCAGTCCGACAGAGTACCTCACTAAAATCACAGATACGCAGTATTTT.